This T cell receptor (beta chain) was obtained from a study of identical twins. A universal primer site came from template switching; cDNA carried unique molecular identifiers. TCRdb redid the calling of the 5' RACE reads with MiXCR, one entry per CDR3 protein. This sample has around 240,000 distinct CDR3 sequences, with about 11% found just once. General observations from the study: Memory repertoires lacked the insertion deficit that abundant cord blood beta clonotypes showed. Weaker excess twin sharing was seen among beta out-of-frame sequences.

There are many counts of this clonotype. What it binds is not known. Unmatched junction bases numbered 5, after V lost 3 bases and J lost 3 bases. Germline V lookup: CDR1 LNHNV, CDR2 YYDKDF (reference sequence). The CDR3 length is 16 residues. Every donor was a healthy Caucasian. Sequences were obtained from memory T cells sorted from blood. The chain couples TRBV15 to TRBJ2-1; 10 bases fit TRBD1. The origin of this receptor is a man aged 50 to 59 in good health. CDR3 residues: CATSRTGTGVYNEQFF. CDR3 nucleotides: TGTGCCACCAGCAGGACCGGGACAGGGGTCTACAATGAGCAGTTCTTC.